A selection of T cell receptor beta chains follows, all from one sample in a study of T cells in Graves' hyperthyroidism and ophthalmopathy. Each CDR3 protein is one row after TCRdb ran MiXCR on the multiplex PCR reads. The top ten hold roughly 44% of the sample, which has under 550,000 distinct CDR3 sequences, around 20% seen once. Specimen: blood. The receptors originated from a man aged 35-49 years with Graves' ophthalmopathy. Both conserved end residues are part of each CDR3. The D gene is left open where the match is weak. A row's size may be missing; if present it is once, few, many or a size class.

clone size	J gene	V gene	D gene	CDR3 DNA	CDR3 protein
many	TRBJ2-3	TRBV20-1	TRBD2	TGCAGTGCTCAGACTAGCGGAAGCACAGATACGCAGTATTTT	CSAQTSGSTDTQYF
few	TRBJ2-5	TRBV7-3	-	TGTGCCAGCAGCCCCCCGGGCATAGAGACCCAGTACTTC	CASSPPGIETQYF
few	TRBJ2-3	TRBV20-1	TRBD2	TGCAGTGCTAGAGAGGGTCTAGCGGGCGGCACAGATACGCAGTATTTT	CSAREGLAGGTDTQYF
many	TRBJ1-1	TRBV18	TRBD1	TGTGCCAGCTTTCGGACAGGCGGCACTGAAGCTTTCTTT	CASFRTGGTEAFF
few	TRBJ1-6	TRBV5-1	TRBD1	TGCGCCAGCAGCTTCGAAGGGGGCGTAGGTAATTCACCCCTCCACTTT	CASSFEGGVGNSPLHF
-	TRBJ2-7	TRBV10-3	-	TGTGCCATCAGTCAAACACTGAGCTCCTACGAGCAGTACTTC	CAISQTLSSYEQYF
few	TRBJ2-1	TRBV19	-	TGTGCCAGTAGAGACCCCGAGATCTCCTACAATGAGCAGTTCTTC	CASRDPEISYNEQFF
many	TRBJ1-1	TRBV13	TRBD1	TGTGCCAGCAGCCCCCAGGGGGTTGGAACTGAAGCTTTCTTT	CASSPQGVGTEAFF
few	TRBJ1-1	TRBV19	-	TGTGCCAGTAGTAAAGACGGAGCTAGGGCCACTGAAGCTTTCTTT	CASSKDGARATEAFF
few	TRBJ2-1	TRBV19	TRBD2	TGTGCCAGCCAAAGCGGGGGGGTAGGTGAGCAGTTCTTC	CASQSGGVGEQFF
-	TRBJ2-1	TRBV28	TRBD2	TGTGCCAGCAGTTTATCCGGGGAGGGCTACAATGAGCAGTTCTTC	CASSLSGEGYNEQFF
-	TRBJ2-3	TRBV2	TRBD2	TGTGCCAGCACGGGACTAGCGGGAGGCACAGATACGCAGTATTTT	CASTGLAGGTDTQYF
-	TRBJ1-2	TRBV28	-	TGTGCCAGCAGCTCCAACGTCGGCTACACCTTC	CASSSNVGYTF
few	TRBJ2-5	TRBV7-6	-	TGTGCCAGCAGCCACAGGGTGGCCGGGCCGCGAGAGACCCAGTACTTC	CASSHRVAGPRETQYF
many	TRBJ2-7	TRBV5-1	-	TGCGCCAGCAGCTTGGATGGCACCTCCTCCTACGAGCAGTACTTC	CASSLDGTSSYEQYF
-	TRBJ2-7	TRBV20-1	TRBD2	TGCAGTGCTAGAGATTCCCCGGGACTAGCGGGAGAACCCTACGAGCAGTACTTC	CSARDSPGLAGEPYEQYF
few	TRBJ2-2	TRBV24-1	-	TGTGCCACCAGTGATTATGGGACCGGGGAGCTGTTTTTT	CATSDYGTGELFF
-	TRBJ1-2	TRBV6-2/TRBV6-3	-	TGTGCCAGCAGTTACTCGACAGGAATTGGCTACACCTTC	CASSYSTGIGYTF
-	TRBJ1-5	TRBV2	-	TGTGCCAGCACGCTCGGAAATCAGCCCCAGCATTTT	CASTLGNQPQHF
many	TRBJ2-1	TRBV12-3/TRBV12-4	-	TGTGCCAGCATCATCCGGGCGGGCGACAATGAGCAGTTCTTC	CASIIRAGDNEQFF
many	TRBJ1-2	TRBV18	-	TGTGCCAGCTCACCCCCCGGGACAAACTATGGCTACACCTTC	CASSPPGTNYGYTF
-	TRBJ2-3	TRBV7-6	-	TGTGCCAGCAGCCATCTGTGGGGGGTGACAGATACGCAGTATTTT	CASSHLWGVTDTQYF
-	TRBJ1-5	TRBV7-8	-	TGTGCCAGCAGCCCTTGGACGGATCAGCCCCAGCATTTT	CASSPWTDQPQHF
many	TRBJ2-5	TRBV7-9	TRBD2	TGTGCCAGCAGCCCAAGGACTAGCCTACAAGAGACCCAGTACTTC	CASSPRTSLQETQYF
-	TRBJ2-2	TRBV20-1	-	TGCAGTGCTAGTGTTTGGGGTTTGTTCGGGGAGCTGTTTTTT	CSASVWGLFGELFF
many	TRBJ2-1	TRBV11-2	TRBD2	TGTGCCAGCAGCTTAGATTCCGGGCTAGCGGGTTACAATGAGCAGTTCTTC	CASSLDSGLAGYNEQFF
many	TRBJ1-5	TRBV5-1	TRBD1	TGCGCCAGCAGCCCCGGACAGGGCAATCAGCCCCAGCATTTT	CASSPGQGNQPQHF
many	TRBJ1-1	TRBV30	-	TGTGCCTGGACCCCCAATCTCGGAGCTTTCTTT	CAWTPNLGAFF
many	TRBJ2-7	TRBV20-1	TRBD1	TGCAGTGCTCTGGGGACAGGGGCCGAGCAGTACTTC	CSALGTGAEQYF
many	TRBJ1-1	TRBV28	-	TGTGCCAGCACCTCTTGGGCGGGTACGGCTGAAGCTTTCTTT	CASTSWAGTAEAFF
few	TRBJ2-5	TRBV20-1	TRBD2	TGCAGTGCTAGAGATGCAGCGGGGGGTCGGGAGACCCAGTACTTC	CSARDAAGGRETQYF
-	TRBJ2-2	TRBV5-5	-	TGTGCCAGCAGCCAAGGGACGGACACCGGGGAGCTGTTTTTT	CASSQGTDTGELFF
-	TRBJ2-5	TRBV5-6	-	TGTGCCAGCAGCTTCTTAGGGAAAAAGACCCAGTACTTC	CASSFLGKKTQYF
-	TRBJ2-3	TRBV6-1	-	TGTGCCAGCAGTCCACGGGAGGATACGCAGTATTTT	CASSPREDTQYF
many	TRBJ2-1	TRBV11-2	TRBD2	TGTGCCAGCAGCGCCGTAGCGGGGCGCAATGAGCAGTTCTTC	CASSAVAGRNEQFF
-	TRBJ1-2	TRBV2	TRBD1	TGTGCCAGCAAGGGACAGGCGGATGGCTACACCTTC	CASKGQADGYTF
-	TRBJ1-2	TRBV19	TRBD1	TGTGCCAGGCTATCACAGGGGGAGTATGGCTACACCTTC	CARLSQGEYGYTF
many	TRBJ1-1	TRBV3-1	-	TGTGCCAGCAGCCAAGGAAGCATGAACACTGAAGCTTTCTTT	CASSQGSMNTEAFF
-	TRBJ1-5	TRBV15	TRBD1	TGTGCCACCAGCAGGGAGGGACAGGGAGAGGGCCAGCCCCAGCATTTT	CATSREGQGEGQPQHF
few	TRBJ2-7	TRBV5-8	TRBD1	TGTGCCAGCAGCCGGGGACAGGGTCTAGACTACGAGCAGTACTTC	CASSRGQGLDYEQYF
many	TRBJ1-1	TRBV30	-	TGTGCCTGGAGTGAGTACGGGATGACTGAAGCTTTCTTT	CAWSEYGMTEAFF
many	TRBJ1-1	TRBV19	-	TGTGCCAGTAGTACCACACAGGTGAACACTGAAGCTTTCTTT	CASSTTQVNTEAFF
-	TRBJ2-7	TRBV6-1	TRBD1	TGTGCCAGCACCTACCGGTCGGGACAGGGGTCCTACGAGCAGTACTTC	CASTYRSGQGSYEQYF
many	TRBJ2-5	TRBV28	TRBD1	TGTGCCAGCAGGAGCCAGGGGGCATCAGAGACCCAGTACTTC	CASRSQGASETQYF
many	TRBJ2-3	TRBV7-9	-	TGTGCCCCAGACCCCAGGGAGGTTGTAACAGATACGCAGTATTTT	CAPDPREVVTDTQYF
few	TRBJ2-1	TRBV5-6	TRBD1	TGTGCCAGCAGTCCACAGGGGTCCTACAATGAGCAGTTCTTC	CASSPQGSYNEQFF
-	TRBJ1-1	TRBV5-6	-	TGTGCCAGCAGCTCTCAGGGACAGAACACTGAAGCTTTCTTT	CASSSQGQNTEAFF
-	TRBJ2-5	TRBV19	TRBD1	TGTGCCAGTAGTATAGGGGACAGCCGCCTGGAGACCCAGTACTTC	CASSIGDSRLETQYF
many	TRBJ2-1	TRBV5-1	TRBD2	TGCGCCAGCAGCCTAAGCGGGAGGGACAACAATGAGCAGTTCTTC	CASSLSGRDNNEQFF
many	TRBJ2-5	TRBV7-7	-	TGTGCTAGCAGCTTAGGAGGGGGCTGGGAGACCCAGTACTTC	CASSLGGGWETQYF
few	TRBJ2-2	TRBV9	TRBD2	TGTGCCAGCAGCGTCGGGACTAGCCACGGGGAGCTGTTTTTT	CASSVGTSHGELFF
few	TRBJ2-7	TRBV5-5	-	TGTGCCAGCAGCTTGGTTGCAGGGGTTGGCTCCTACGAGCAGTACTTC	CASSLVAGVGSYEQYF
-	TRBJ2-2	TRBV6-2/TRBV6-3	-	TGTGCCAGCAGTTACGAAGCGGCTAGTCGTGTTCGGGTGAACACCGGGGAGCTGTTTTTT	CASSYEAASRVRVNTGELFF
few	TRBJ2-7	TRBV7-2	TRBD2	TGTGCCAGCAGCCCAGGACTAGCGGGAGGGCCGGGGGAGCAGTACTTC	CASSPGLAGGPGEQYF
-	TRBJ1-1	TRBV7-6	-	TGTGCCAGCAGCCAGTTGGGCTCTGAAGCTTTCTTT	CASSQLGSEAFF
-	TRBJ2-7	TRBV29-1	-	TGCAGCGTTACCGATTCCTACGAGCAGTACTTC	CSVTDSYEQYF
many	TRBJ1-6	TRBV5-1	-	TGCGCCAGCAGCATATCAGGGGACTCACCCCTCCACTTT	CASSISGDSPLHF
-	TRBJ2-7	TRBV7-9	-	TGTGCCAGCACCCGAATCGGGCCCTACGAGCAGTACTTC	CASTRIGPYEQYF
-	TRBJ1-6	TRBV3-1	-	TGTGCCAGCAGCCCTCTCCTGGGGGGGGCGCGTTCACCCCTCCACTTT	CASSPLLGGARSPLHF